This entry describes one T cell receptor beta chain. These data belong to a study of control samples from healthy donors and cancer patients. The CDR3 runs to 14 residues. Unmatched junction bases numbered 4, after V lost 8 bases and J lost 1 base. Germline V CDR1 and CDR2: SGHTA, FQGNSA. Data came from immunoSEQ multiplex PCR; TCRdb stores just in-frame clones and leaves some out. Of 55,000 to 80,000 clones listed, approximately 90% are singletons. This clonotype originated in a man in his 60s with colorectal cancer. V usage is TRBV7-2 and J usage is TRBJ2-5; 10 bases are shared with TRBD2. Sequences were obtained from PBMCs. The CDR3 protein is CASGQRGGQETQYF. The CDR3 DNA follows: TGTGCCAGCGGACAGCGGGGGGGCCAAGAGACCCAGTACTTC. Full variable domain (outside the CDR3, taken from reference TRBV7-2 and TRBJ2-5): GAGVSQSPSNKVTEKGKDVELRCDPISGHTALYWYRQSLGQGLEFLIYFQGNSAPDKSGLPSDRFSAERTGGSVSTLTIQRTQQEDSAVYLCASGQRGGQETQYFGPGTRLLVL.